This T cell receptor beta chain was captured by sequencing in a study of regulatory T cells in long-lasting Graves disease. Details on this clonotype: Its target is unknown.

Researchers made TCR beta libraries by using iRepertoire HTBI primers and running Arm-PCR on CDR3 regions. Original methodology: The samples included around 62 TRBV and under 15 TRBJ segments. From the multiplex PCR reads, TCRdb called clonotypes with MiXCR, one entry per CDR3 protein. These V and J calls originate from TCRdb's pipeline instead of the authors' own analysis. The table records about 300,000 distinct CDR3 sequences, more than 15% of them present only once. Study-level findings and limits: Relative to newly diagnosed Graves' patients, persistent ones had lower TCR diversity. Relative to new patients (966), persistent patients exhibited greater sharing of public clonotypes (around 3,000).

Noted time point: newly diagnosed GD, antithyroid drugs for less than 3 months. RNA from PBMCs was the source of the TCR library. Germline CDR1 is SGHRS and CDR2 is YFSETQ. This CDR3 has 15 amino acids. Trimming cost V 4 bases and J 10 bases; bases outside gene matches: 7. The sequences come from peripheral blood mononuclear cells (PBMCs), collected at new diagnosis, from a patient treated with antithyroid drugs. The gene calls are TRBV5-1 and TRBJ2-1, with 14 bases fitting TRBD2. The sequence derives from a female donor with Graves disease. The CDR3 region is CASSLGLAGAGEQFF. The CDR3 DNA sequence: TGCGCCAGCAGCCTGGGACTAGCGGGAGCTGGGGAGCAGTTCTTC.